Listed here is a single T cell receptor (beta chain). The antigen is not known. This specimen belongs to a study of memory CD4+ T cells and cytomegalovirus serostatus. Study-level points and caveats: The CMV-associated TCR signature appears largely within the CD4+ memory repertoire.

The sort gate was single viable CD3+CD4+CD8-CD45RO+ cells for memory CD4+ T cells. Germline CDR1 reads SGHRS; CDR2 reads YFSETQ. This CDR3 spans 15 amino acids. V was shortened by 0 bases and J by 2 bases, with 10 bases between the two germline ends. Per the original data handling: Out-of-frame sequences were removed, leaving a few million distinct TCRbeta sequences. The data were produced by immunoSEQ multiplex PCR, yet TCRdb's version contains in-frame clones alone and is incomplete. V and J calls and clone size come straight from that table; D and trimming were deduced from the DNA. Among under 80,000 clones listed, just under 80% were seen once.

This chain connects TRBV5-1 to TRBJ2-3; D gene unclear. The sequenced sample was memory CD4+ T cells from blood. This sequence originates from an adult in good health and CMV-seropositive. This CDR3 is CASSLGLPNTDTQYF. In DNA, the CDR3 is TGCGCCAGCAGCTTGGGCCTACCAAACACAGATACGCAGTATTTT.